These T cell receptor beta chains were read from a single sample in a study of blood T cell repertoires in COVID-19. Only in-frame clones appear in the TCRdb table, and some are missing; sequencing was by immunoSEQ multiplex PCR. The sample carries about 160,000 clones, roughly 80% recorded once. The specimen sequenced was peripheral blood. The receptors were gathered from a woman of 80 years or more with acute or convalescent COVID-19. The CDR3 runs from the conserved cysteine through the conserved F or W. A D gene is named only where the DNA matches it firmly. Part of the rows lack a size; the others show once, few, many or a class for expanded clones.

J gene,CDR3 length,V gene,D gene,clone size,CDR3 DNA,CDR3 protein
TRBJ1-3,13,TRBV11-2,NA,few,TGTGCCAGCAGCCCCGGGACAGGAAACACCATATATTTT,CASSPGTGNTIYF
TRBJ1-2,15,TRBV4-2,TRBD1,NA,TGTGCCAGCAGCCAAGAGACAGGGGGCGGCTATGGCTACACCTTC,CASSQETGGGYGYTF
TRBJ2-5,15,TRBV4-1,TRBD1,NA,TGCGCCAGCAGCCCCGGACAGGTTATTAGTGAGACCCAGTACTTC,CASSPGQVISETQYF
TRBJ1-6,13,TRBV30,NA,NA,TGTGCCTACAGGGTGGTGGGTAATTCACCCCTCCACTTT,CAYRVVGNSPLHF
TRBJ2-2,13,TRBV5-4,NA,NA,TGTGCCAGCAGCTTGGACAATTACGGGGAGCTGTTTTTT,CASSLDNYGELFF
TRBJ2-7,15,TRBV12-2,NA,few,TGTGCAAGTCGCTTAGTTGGAGTAGCGGGAGAAGAGCAGTACTTC,CASRLVGVAGEEQYF
TRBJ1-1,17,TRBV6-6,TRBD1,NA,TGTGCCAGCAGTCCTAGGGGGACCGGGACAGGGGGTCCTGAAGCTTTCTTT,CASSPRGTGTGGPEAFF
TRBJ1-6,14,TRBV6-2/TRBV6-3,TRBD1,few,TGTGCCAGCAGTTACGGACAGGGGAATTCACCCCTCCACTTT,CASSYGQGNSPLHF
TRBJ1-1,13,TRBV2,NA,NA,TGTGCCAGCCTTGGTCGGGAGAACACTGAAGCTTTCTTT,CASLGRENTEAFF
TRBJ2-7,15,TRBV5-4,TRBD1,NA,TGTGCCAGCAGCTTGGGGCTGACAGGGGTACGGGAGCAGTACTTC,CASSLGLTGVREQYF
TRBJ1-2,12,TRBV5-6,NA,NA,TGTGCCAGCAGCTACGGGGATTATCGCTACACCTTC,CASSYGDYRYTF
TRBJ1-2,13,TRBV5-6,NA,NA,TGTGCCAGCAGCTGGGCCTTGGCAGATGGCTACACCTTC,CASSWALADGYTF
TRBJ1-5,16,TRBV19,NA,NA,TGTGCCAGTAGTATAGGTTTTCGGGGGAGCGGTCAGCCCCAGCATTTT,CASSIGFRGSGQPQHF
TRBJ1-2,14,TRBV6-5,NA,NA,TGTGCCAGCAGTTACAATACAGACAACTATGGCTACACCTTC,CASSYNTDNYGYTF
TRBJ2-2,16,TRBV9,TRBD1,NA,TGTGCCAGCAGCTCCGGACAGGCCGCGAACACCGGGGAGCTGTTTTTT,CASSSGQAANTGELFF
TRBJ2-2,17,TRBV19,NA,NA,TGTGCCAGTAGTACTTTTTCGCAGGGGCCGGCCACCGGGGAGCTGTTTTTT,CASSTFSQGPATGELFF
TRBJ2-1,14,TRBV5-1,TRBD2,NA,TGCGCCAGTATAGCGGGGAGCTCCTACAATGAGCAGTTCTTC,CASIAGSSYNEQFF
TRBJ1-6,15,TRBV6-1,NA,NA,TGTGCCAGCAGTGAGATTCCGGGACAAGGTTCACCCCTCCACTTT,CASSEIPGQGSPLHF
TRBJ2-4,12,TRBV12-3/TRBV12-4,NA,NA,TGTGCCAGCAGCCCGCCCGGTAACATTCAGTACTTC,CASSPPGNIQYF
TRBJ2-1,14,TRBV24-1,TRBD2,NA,TGTGCCACCAGTGGCTTGGGGAGGGAGGGTGAGCAGTTCTTC,CATSGLGREGEQFF
TRBJ2-7,12,TRBV6-5,NA,NA,TGTGCCAGCAGAGACTCAGTGGACGAGCAGTACTTC,CASRDSVDEQYF
TRBJ1-2,16,TRBV11-2,NA,many,TGTGCCAGCAGCTTAGAGACTCACACAGGAAACTATGGCTACACCTTC,CASSLETHTGNYGYTF
TRBJ1-4,15,TRBV2,TRBD1,NA,TGTGCCAGCAGTCCCGCGGGACAGAGCTATGAAAAACTGTTTTTT,CASSPAGQSYEKLFF
TRBJ2-1,13,TRBV27,NA,NA,TGTGCCAGCAGTTACACCCGTTACAATGAGCAGTTCTTC,CASSYTRYNEQFF
TRBJ1-3,14,TRBV19,NA,NA,TGTGCCAGTAAAACGGACAGCTCTGGAAACACCATATATTTT,CASKTDSSGNTIYF
TRBJ2-7,15,TRBV7-2,NA,NA,TGTGCCAGCAGAACCAATCCAGGGGCAGCCTACGAGCAGTACTTC,CASRTNPGAAYEQYF
TRBJ2-7,13,TRBV5-1,NA,NA,TGCGCCAGCAGCACGGACAGCTCCTACGAGCAGTACTTC,CASSTDSSYEQYF
TRBJ1-2,15,TRBV9,TRBD1,NA,TGTGCCAGCAGCATCGGGACAGGGTCGGACTATGGCTACACCTTC,CASSIGTGSDYGYTF
TRBJ2-1,14,TRBV5-1,NA,NA,TGCGCCAGCAGCCCCGGTGGTGCCTACAATGAGCAGTTCTTC,CASSPGGAYNEQFF
TRBJ1-5,17,TRBV20-1,NA,once,TGCAGTGCTAGTGTGGCCCCCAATAGGGGTGGCAATCAGCCCCAGCATTTT,CSASVAPNRGGNQPQHF
TRBJ1-1,13,TRBV2,NA,few,TGTGCCAGCAGTGACAGGGAGAACACTGAAGCTTTCTTT,CASSDRENTEAFF
TRBJ2-7,13,TRBV4-2,NA,once,TGTGCCAGCAGCCAATCCCTATCCTACGAGCAGTACTTC,CASSQSLSYEQYF
TRBJ2-1,16,TRBV28,NA,few,TGTGCCAGCAGTCCCCCCCGGGATTTAGCCTACAATGAGCAGTTCTTC,CASSPPRDLAYNEQFF
TRBJ1-1,14,TRBV16,TRBD1,NA,TGTGCCAGCAGCCGGGACAGGGTGCGAGCTGAAGCTTTCTTT,CASSRDRVRAEAFF
TRBJ2-1,15,TRBV5-1,NA,NA,TGCGCCAGCAGCTTGGTAGCCGAGTCCTACAATGAGCAGTTCTTC,CASSLVAESYNEQFF
TRBJ2-7,15,TRBV6-5,TRBD1,NA,TGTGCCAGCAGTCGGCCCGGGACAGGGCGATACGAGCAGTACTTC,CASSRPGTGRYEQYF
TRBJ2-1,15,TRBV29-1,TRBD1,NA,TGCAGCGTTGAATCGACAGGGACCTCCTACAATGAGCAGTTCTTC,CSVESTGTSYNEQFF
TRBJ2-5,13,TRBV6-5,TRBD1,NA,TGTGCCAGCAGGGTGACAGGGCGTGAGACCCAGTACTTC,CASRVTGRETQYF
TRBJ2-3,13,TRBV10-3,NA,NA,TGTGCCATCAGTGAGTCTAGCTGGGATACGCAGTATTTT,CAISESSWDTQYF
TRBJ1-3,15,TRBV25-1,NA,NA,TGTGCCAGCAGTCCCCAGGGGATCTCTGGAAACACCATATATTTT,CASSPQGISGNTIYF
TRBJ2-2,14,TRBV5-1,NA,NA,TGCGCCAGCAGCTTGGAAGGAGGGACCGGGGAGCTGTTTTTT,CASSLEGGTGELFF
TRBJ1-1,15,TRBV6-5,NA,NA,TGTGCCAGCAGTTACTCGACTCAGGGGTGGACTGAAGCTTTCTTT,CASSYSTQGWTEAFF
TRBJ2-1,18,TRBV27,TRBD2,NA,TGTGCCAGCAGTTCGAGAGCGGGAGGGCCTTCTACGGGCAATGAGCAGTTCTTC,CASSSRAGGPSTGNEQFF
TRBJ2-7,16,TRBV13,TRBD1,few,TGTGCCAGCAGCTCCAGACAGGGCCAACCCTACTACGAGCAGTACTTC,CASSSRQGQPYYEQYF
TRBJ1-1,17,TRBV5-1,NA,NA,TGCGCCAGCAGCTTACGTACCCCCCTCCAGGGCTCCACTGAAGCTTTCTTT,CASSLRTPLQGSTEAFF
TRBJ1-3,14,TRBV6-5,NA,NA,TGTGCCAGCAGTATTCTCGAGACTGGAAACACCATATATTTT,CASSILETGNTIYF
TRBJ2-5,15,TRBV7-9,NA,NA,TGTGCCAGCAGCTTTGATGGGGGCTCGGGAGAGACCCAGTACTTC,CASSFDGGSGETQYF
TRBJ2-1,17,TRBV4-1,TRBD2,NA,TGCGCCAGCAGCCTCCTAGCGGGGACAGAGAGTTACAATGAGCAGTTCTTC,CASSLLAGTESYNEQFF
TRBJ1-5,14,TRBV5-6,TRBD1,NA,TGTGCCAGCAGCTTGCAGGGGGTTTGGGAGCCCCAGCATTTT,CASSLQGVWEPQHF
TRBJ1-4,11,TRBV2,TRBD1,NA,TGTGCCAGCAGAGGGACAGTTAGCCTGTTTTTT,CASRGTVSLFF
TRBJ1-4,16,TRBV10-3,NA,NA,TGTGCCATCAGTGAGGGGAGTGGGGTTCAGGCTGAAAAACTGTTTTTT,CAISEGSGVQAEKLFF
TRBJ1-1,16,TRBV28,NA,NA,TGTGCCAGCAGTCCCGCGATTGCGGGGGCGAGCACTGAAGCTTTCTTT,CASSPAIAGASTEAFF
TRBJ1-1,16,TRBV19,NA,NA,TGTGCCAGTAGTATAGAAGCCCCAGGGTACAACACTGAAGCTTTCTTT,CASSIEAPGYNTEAFF
TRBJ1-4,16,TRBV7-2,NA,NA,TGTGCCAGCAGCTTACTTCGGACAGCAACTAATGAAAAACTGTTTTTT,CASSLLRTATNEKLFF
TRBJ1-1,14,TRBV19,NA,few,TGTGCCAGTAGTATGACTCAGGGGAAAACTGAAGCTTTCTTT,CASSMTQGKTEAFF
TRBJ2-3,18,TRBV21-1,NA,NA,TGTGCCAGCAGCAAAAAATTGAAGACTAGCCCTAGCACAGATACGCAGTATTTT,CASSKKLKTSPSTDTQYF
TRBJ1-1,14,TRBV18,TRBD1,NA,TGTGCCAGCTCATCGATGCAGGGGGACACTGAAGCTTTCTTT,CASSSMQGDTEAFF
TRBJ2-5,16,TRBV5-4,TRBD2,NA,TGTGCCAGCAGCTTACCGAGCGGGGGTCGAGGGGAGACCCAGTACTTC,CASSLPSGGRGETQYF
TRBJ1-4,15,TRBV7-2,TRBD1,few,TGTGCCAGCAGCCCCTACAGGGGGGGTAATGAAAAACTGTTTTTT,CASSPYRGGNEKLFF
TRBJ1-1,15,TRBV29-1,NA,NA,TGCAGCGCCGCCGGGGGGGATTTCGGAAACACTGAAGCTTTCTTT,CSAAGGDFGNTEAFF